Listed here are 18 T cell receptor beta chains from one sample, sequenced in a study of CD8 T cells in Susac syndrome. The authors reverse transcribed roughly 0.5 to 1 ug RNA with random hexamers. TCRdb redid the calling of the immunoSEQ multiplex PCR reads with MiXCR, one entry per CDR3 protein. The table records 200,000 to 300,000 distinct CDR3 sequences, 95% to 97% of them present only once. The specimen was CD4+ T cells from PBMCs. The receptors shown here come from a human donor with Susac syndrome.

The chain links TRBV9 to TRBJ2-3, with 7 positions matching TRBD2. There are 16 residues in the CDR3. V was pared by 0 bases and J by 4 bases, with 8 bases of the junction left unmatched. The V gene's germline CDR1 is SGDLS and CDR2 YYNGEE. The CDR3 nucleotides are TGTGCCAGCAGCGTAGGTGCGGGAGACTTCCCAGATACGCAGTATTTT. It translates to CASSVGAGDFPDTQYF. Full variable domain (missing parts from reference TRBV9 and TRBJ2-3): DSGVTQTPKHLITATGQRVTLRCSPRSGDLSVYWYQQSLDQGLQFLIQYYNGEERAKGNILERFSAQQFPDLHSELNLSSLELGDSALYFCASSVGAGDFPDTQYFGPGTRLTVL.

As concerns this clonotype: One end of the junction is discordant with germline, which a read error may explain. The V call is TRBV6-2 or TRBV6-3, the J call TRBJ2-7; TRBD1 aligns across 10 bases. From germline, CDR1 is MNHEY and CDR2 SVGEGT. The CDR3 covers 12 residues. The CDR3 sequence is CASSYWTGTGEF. CDR3 bases: TGTGCCAGCAGTTACTGGACCGGGACAGGGGAGTTC.

V and J are TRBV9 and TRBJ1-1, with a tentative D call TRBD1 (6 bases). V was shortened by 4 bases and J by 1 base, with 14 bases between the two germline ends. Germline loops: CDR1 SGDLS, CDR2 YYNGEE. This CDR3 has 15 amino acids. This chain's CDR3 is CASSPRGFQNTEAFF. CDR3 nucleotides: TGTGCCAGCAGCCCCAGGGGTTTCCAGAACACTGAAGCTTTCTTT.

The rearrangement uses TRBV20-1 and TRBJ2-3; no reliable D call. Germline V lookup: CDR1 DFQATT, CDR2 SNEGSKA (reference sequence). The germline V and J ends were trimmed by 1 base and 2 bases, with 4 bases remaining between them. CDR3 size: 12 residues. CDR3 DNA sequence: TGCAGTGCTAGAGGCATCACAGATACGCAGTATTTT. Amino acids: CSARGITDTQYF.

V is TRBV20-1 and J is TRBJ1-5; D possibly corresponds to TRBD1 (5 bases). The germline gives CDR1 DFQATT, CDR2 SNEGSKA (reference sequence). The CDR3 sequence is 13 residues long. With 2 bases removed from V and 5 bases from J, the gap between germline ends came to 10 bases. The CDR3 DNA reads TGCAGTGCTAGAAGCAGGGACGATCAGCCCCAGCATTTT. This encodes CSARSRDDQPQHF.

In regard to this clonotype: The junction and the germline gene differ at one end; a read error may be behind it. The chain joins TRBV12-3 or TRBV12-4 to TRBJ2-7; 9 bases map to TRBD2. The CDR3 loop spans 14 amino acids. The CDR3 bases are TGTGCCAGCAGTCTAGCGGGATATCCGGACGAGCAGTACTTC. It is translated as CASSLAGYPDEQYF.

The rearrangement uses TRBV30 and TRBJ1-2, with unresolved D. The CDR3 is made up of 14 amino acids. V dropped 2 bases and J dropped 0 bases, with 10 bases sitting between them. Germline CDR1 reads GTSNPN; CDR2 reads SVGIG (reference sequence). The CDR3 protein is CAWSPRLANYGYTF. The CDR3 bases are TGTGCCTGGAGTCCCAGACTAGCTAACTATGGCTACACCTTC.

This clonotype was found once. The V gene is TRBV7-9, the J gene TRBJ2-3; D gene unclear. V was trimmed by 6 bases and J by 6 bases, leaving 10 bases between them. CDR1 is SEHNR, CDR2 FQNEAQ, per germline (reference sequence). The CDR3 runs to 12 residues. The CDR3 sequence: CASRKMGDTQYF. Written as DNA, the CDR3 is TGTGCCAGCAGAAAGATGGGGGATACGCAGTATTTT.

The V call is TRBV20-1, the J call TRBJ2-1, with 8 bases aligning to TRBD1. The CDR3 extends over 12 amino acids. The germline V gene has CDR1 DFQATT and CDR2 SNEGSKA (reference sequence). The V and J ends lost 2 bases and 14 bases, in that order; junction bases with no gene match: 8. The CDR3 region is CSARKQGDLEFF. CDR3 nucleotide sequence: TGCAGTGCTAGAAAACAGGGGGACCTGGAGTTCTTC.

This chain joins TRBV10-3 and TRBJ2-3, with 8 bases lining up with TRBD2. Germline CDR1 and CDR2: ENHRY and SYGVKD. The ends lost 2 bases at V and 0 bases at J; junction bases unmatched: 4. The CDR3 runs to 16 residues. The CDR3 reads CAISEQASGSTDTQYF. The CDR3 DNA sequence: TGTGCCATCAGTGAGCAGGCTAGCGGGAGCACAGATACGCAGTATTTT.

CDR3 DNA sequence: TGTGCCAGCGCCGAGAGGAATGAGCAGTTCTTC. Translation gives CASAERNEQFF. The chain recombines TRBV11-1 with TRBJ2-1; D is unclear. CDR1 is SGHAT and CDR2 is FQDESV in the germline V gene (reference sequence). The CDR3 runs to 11 residues. V was clipped by 8 bases and J by 7 bases, with 9 bases between them.

The V gene is TRBV20-1, the J gene TRBJ2-6; the D is unclear. Germline assignment: CDR1 DFQATT and CDR2 SNEGSKA (reference sequence). CDR3 length: 15 residues. Trimming removed 5 bases at V and 4 bases at J, with 15 bases between. This CDR3 is CSASDRRSGANVLTF. The DNA for the CDR3 is TGCAGTGCTTCGGATCGTCGCTCGGGGGCCAACGTCCTGACTTTC.

The V and J genes are TRBV30 and TRBJ1-1; a possible D gene is TRBD1 (5 bases). Germline V gene sequence: CDR1 GTSNPN, CDR2 SVGIG (reference sequence). V was cut by 6 bases and J by 4 bases, with 21 bases left in between. The CDR3 has 15 residues. The CDR3 region is CACRFLGGEGTEAFF. The CDR3 DNA is TGTGCCTGCCGCTTTTTGGGAGGGGAGGGCACTGAAGCTTTCTTT.

CDR3 coding DNA: TGTGCCAGCACGTATCAATTCGGGATGGCTCATGGCTACACCTTC. This sequence encodes CASTYQFGMAHGYTF. The rearrangement uses TRBV28 and TRBJ1-2, with unresolved D. CDR1 and CDR2 (germline): MDHEN, SYDVKM. Trimming removed 7 bases at V and 6 bases at J, with 21 bases between. This CDR3 has 15 amino acids.

The rearrangement uses TRBV30 and TRBJ2-5, with unresolved D. This CDR3 is 14 amino acids long. Trimming cost V 0 bases and J 0 bases, with 8 bases left between them. The V gene's germline CDR1 is GTSNPN and CDR2 SVGIG (reference sequence). CDR3 sequence reads: CAWSVHSYQETQYF. In DNA form, the CDR3 reads TGTGCCTGGAGTGTACATTCGTACCAAGAGACCCAGTACTTC.

This chain links TRBV28 with TRBJ2-3; D is undetermined. This CDR3 contains 11 residues. The germline V and J ends were trimmed by 7 bases and 8 bases, with 10 bases remaining between them. CDR1 is MDHEN, CDR2 SYDVKM, per germline. CDR3 residues: CASNSARTQYF. CDR3 coding DNA: TGTGCCAGCAACTCGGCGCGTACGCAGTATTTT.

V gene TRBV25-1 combines with J gene TRBJ2-3; possibly TRBD2 for D (6 bases). The CDR3 is made up of 14 amino acids. Trimming stripped 7 bases from V and 4 bases from J, with 15 bases between. The germline CDR1 and CDR2 sequences are MGHDK and SYGVNS. The CDR3 DNA follows: TGTGCCAGCAAGAGGGCTGGAGGGGCAGATACGCAGTATTTT. Protein product: CASKRAGGADTQYF.

The chain recombines TRBV20-1 with TRBJ2-7, with no clear D. V was pared by 0 bases and J by 6 bases, with 15 bases between. The CDR3 has 14 amino acids. Looked up from germline, CDR1 is DFQATT and CDR2 is SNEGSKA (reference sequence). DNA of the CDR3: TGCAGTGCTAGAGAGGGCATAAGCCCCTCCGAGCAGTACTTC. Translating gives CSAREGISPSEQYF.